Below, one T cell receptor beta chain is given with its context. The data were obtained in a study of T cell responses to AZD1222 COVID-19 vaccine. V was clipped by 2 bases and J by 9 bases, with 10 bases between them. The CDR3 consists of 13 residues. Germline V gene data show CDR1 as KGHSH and CDR2 as LQKENI. Repertoires were generated with immunoSEQ multiplex PCR, while TCRdb's copy carries only in-frame clones and drops some. Altogether about 79,000 clones are present, roughly 85% being singletons, with the ten largest covering about 1.3%. V usage is TRBV18 and J usage is TRBJ2-2; D remains ambiguous. This TCR was sampled from an adult who received the AZD1222 COVID-19 vaccine. This specimen was peripheral blood, taken 28 days after the second AZD1222 dose. CDR3 bases: TGTGCCAGCTCACCAGGAAACCAGCGGGAGCTGTTTTTT. This translates into CASSPGNQRELFF.